A selection of T cell receptor beta chains follows, all from one sample in a study of Ad26.COV2.S vaccination and SARS-CoV-2 variants. Assay used: immunoSEQ multiplex PCR; TCRdb lists only in-frame clones, some missing. The sample yields fewer than 900,000 clones, roughly nine tenths seen once. The sample in question was peripheral blood, obtained in a trial of Ad26.COV2.S vaccine versus placebo. These TCRs come from a person between 18 and 60 years old who received the Ad26.COV2.S COVID-19 vaccine or a placebo. Both conserved end residues are part of each CDR3. The D gene is left open where the match is weak. Not all rows give a size; the values are once, few, many and, for expanded clones, a class.

V	size	D	J	CDR3	DNA
TRBV5-1	.	TRBD1	TRBJ2-7	CASSYRDRGPSYEQYF	TGCGCCAGCAGCTACCGAGACAGGGGACCCTCCTACGAGCAGTACTTC
TRBV2	.	.	TRBJ2-5	CASLYQETQYF	TGTGCCAGTTTGTACCAAGAGACCCAGTACTTC
TRBV30	.	.	TRBJ2-7	CAWRAQRAYEQYF	TGTGCCTGGAGAGCCCAACGAGCCTACGAGCAGTACTTC
TRBV18	.	TRBD2	TRBJ2-1	CASSPFEASGTLF	TGTGCCAGCTCACCGTTCGAGGCTAGCGGAACGCTCTTC
TRBV2	.	.	TRBJ1-2	CAIRVMGSNYGYTF	TGTGCCATCCGGGTTATGGGTTCCAACTATGGCTACACCTTC
TRBV7-3	.	TRBD2	TRBJ2-1	CASSSGLAGGNEQFF	TGTGCCAGCAGCTCGGGACTAGCGGGGGGCAATGAGCAGTTCTTC
TRBV7-8	.	TRBD2	TRBJ2-7	CASSWIAGSSYEQYF	TGTGCCAGCAGCTGGATAGCGGGGAGCTCCTACGAGCAGTACTTC
TRBV6-2/TRBV6-3	few	.	TRBJ2-2	CASSSSGTWGELFF	TGTGCCAGCAGTTCGTCCGGGACCTGGGGGGAGCTGTTTTTT
TRBV12-3/TRBV12-4	.	.	TRBJ1-1	CASTLVGSEAFF	TGTGCCAGCACCCTAGTGGGGTCTGAAGCTTTCTTT
TRBV5-6	few	.	TRBJ1-2	CASSWIKVGGYTF	TGTGCCAGCAGCTGGATTAAGGTCGGTGGCTACACCTTC
TRBV27	.	.	TRBJ2-1	CASSLSLDSYNEQFF	TGTGCCAGCAGTTTATCGTTGGACAGCTACAATGAGCAGTTCTTC
TRBV6-5	.	.	TRBJ1-2	CASSYSGAGGYTF	TGTGCCAGCAGTTACTCCGGGGCCGGTGGCTACACCTTC
TRBV18	.	TRBD1	TRBJ2-5	CASSPGTAQETQYF	TGTGCCAGCTCACCCGGGACAGCTCAAGAGACCCAGTACTTC
TRBV18	.	TRBD2	TRBJ2-1	CASSPIEIAGGQNNEQFF	TGTGCCAGCTCACCCATTGAAATAGCGGGGGGACAGAACAATGAGCAGTTCTTC
TRBV6-5	.	TRBD2	TRBJ2-1	CASSATSGAYNEQFF	TGTGCCAGCAGCGCCACTAGCGGGGCCTACAATGAGCAGTTCTTC
TRBV7-2	.	.	TRBJ2-2	CASSIRQSTGELFF	TGTGCCAGCAGCATAAGACAGAGCACCGGGGAGCTGTTTTTT
TRBV6-5	.	TRBD1	TRBJ2-2	CASSYDRVTPGELFF	TGTGCCAGCAGTTACGACAGGGTTACGCCCGGGGAGCTGTTTTTT
TRBV7-2	.	.	TRBJ2-7	CASSLMSWGGRTAEQYF	TGTGCCAGCAGCTTAATGTCCTGGGGTGGGCGAACTGCCGAGCAGTACTTC
TRBV7-8	.	.	TRBJ2-1	CASSLGIPGSYNEQFF	TGTGCCAGCAGCTTAGGGATTCCCGGCTCCTACAATGAGCAGTTCTTC
TRBV9	.	.	TRBJ1-1	CASSQGLLNTEAFF	TGTGCCAGCAGTCAAGGGCTCCTCAACACTGAAGCTTTCTTT
TRBV2	.	.	TRBJ2-1	CASSAIAGEQFF	TGTGCCAGCAGTGCGATAGCAGGTGAGCAGTTCTTC
TRBV5-1	.	.	TRBJ2-2	CASSLDFLNTGELFF	TGCGCCAGCAGCTTGGATTTCTTAAACACCGGGGAGCTGTTTTTT
TRBV27	.	TRBD1	TRBJ1-1	CASRRAGGFTEAFF	TGTGCCAGCAGAAGAGCAGGGGGTTTCACTGAAGCTTTCTTT
TRBV18	.	TRBD1	TRBJ1-3	CASSVDRGSSGNTIYF	TGTGCCAGCTCAGTCGACAGGGGAAGCTCTGGAAACACCATATATTTT
TRBV5-4	once	TRBD1	TRBJ1-2	CASSLEGQGFYGYTF	TGTGCCAGCAGCTTGGAGGGACAGGGCTTCTATGGCTACACCTTC
TRBV6-5	.	.	TRBJ2-5	CASSPSSETQYF	TGTGCCAGCAGCCCCTCGTCCGAGACCCAGTACTTC
TRBV7-3	.	.	TRBJ1-1	CASSLGLGNTEAFF	TGTGCCAGCAGCTTAGGGCTGGGAAACACTGAAGCTTTCTTT
TRBV27	.	TRBD1	TRBJ2-3	CASSFMTGGSDTQYF	TGTGCCAGCAGCTTCATGACAGGGGGCTCAGATACGCAGTATTTT
TRBV10-3	few	TRBD1	TRBJ2-2	CAIRTDRGQGGELFF	TGTGCCATCAGAACGGACAGGGGGCAAGGCGGGGAGCTGTTTTTT
TRBV6-5	.	.	TRBJ1-5	CASSQHGQPQHF	TGTGCCAGCAGTCAACATGGACAGCCCCAGCATTTT
TRBV6-2/TRBV6-3	.	.	TRBJ2-3	CASSFPDTDTQYF	TGTGCCAGCAGTTTCCCGGACACAGATACGCAGTATTTT
TRBV9	.	TRBD2	TRBJ2-5	CASSVAPSGNGETQYF	TGTGCCAGCAGCGTAGCCCCTAGCGGGAACGGGGAGACCCAGTACTTC
TRBV5-1	.	TRBD2	TRBJ2-7	CASSFNPGGVLEQYF	TGCGCCAGCAGCTTCAATCCGGGAGGGGTACTTGAGCAGTACTTC
TRBV9	.	TRBD2	TRBJ2-3	CASSVGSSGNTDTQYF	TGTGCCAGCAGCGTAGGGTCTAGCGGGAACACAGATACGCAGTATTTT
TRBV7-9	.	.	TRBJ1-6	CASSKDSRSSYNSPLHF	TGTGCCAGCAGCAAGGACAGCCGAAGCTCCTATAATTCACCCCTCCACTTT
TRBV12-3/TRBV12-4	.	TRBD1	TRBJ1-1	CASRPTGAAAFF	TGTGCCAGCAGACCCACAGGGGCCGCCGCTTTCTTT
TRBV6-5	.	.	TRBJ1-2	CASSLTTGINYGYTF	TGTGCCAGCAGTCTGACCACAGGGATTAACTATGGCTACACCTTC
TRBV29-1	.	.	TRBJ2-7	CSVAARDGYEQYF	TGCAGCGTTGCGGCCAGGGACGGCTACGAGCAGTACTTC
TRBV5-8	few	.	TRBJ2-3	CASSFLLVTDTQYF	TGTGCCAGCTCCTTCCTGCTGGTCACAGATACGCAGTATTTT
TRBV27	.	.	TRBJ2-6	CASGIHGANVLTF	TGTGCCAGCGGGATCCATGGGGCCAACGTCCTGACTTTC
TRBV29-1	.	.	TRBJ2-5	CSVDWGASPLHF	TGCAGCGTTGATTGGGGGGCTAGCCCTTTACACTTC
TRBV11-2	once	TRBD1	TRBJ2-5	CASSPNGDRGRETQYF	TGTGCCAGCAGCCCAAATGGGGACAGGGGGAGAGAGACCCAGTACTTC